Each of the 7 T cell receptor beta chains below was sequenced from the same sample in a study of blood T cell repertoires in COVID-19. The assay was immunoSEQ multiplex PCR, and TCRdb's table has in-frame clones only and misses some. The data contain around 130,000 clones, around 80% of them singletons. The sample consisted of PBMCs or T cells enriched from blood (not recorded which). All receptors derive from a man aged 35 to 55 with acute COVID-19.

This clone was recorded a few times. This chain connects TRBV11-2 to TRBJ2-5; 8 bases align to TRBD2. The V gene end was trimmed by 4 bases and the J gene end by 4 bases; junction bases not matched to a gene: 8. CDR1 and CDR2 from the germline V gene are SGHAT and FQNNGV. The CDR3 covers 15 residues. The CDR3 DNA reads as TGTGCCAGCAGCTCGGGGGGGGGCTCGGGAGAGACCCAGTACTTC. Protein product: CASSSGGGSGETQYF.

The genes are TRBV7-8 and TRBJ1-2; TRBD1 aligns across 8 bases. Trimming at V came to 4 bases and at J to 7 bases, leaving 8 bases not matched to a gene. Looked up from germline, CDR1 is SGHVS and CDR2 is FQNEAQ. The CDR3 extends over 14 amino acids. The chain's CDR3 is CASSSGQGTSGYTF. The CDR3 DNA sequence: TGTGCCAGCAGCTCCGGACAGGGAACCAGTGGCTACACCTTC.

This clone showed up just once. The rearrangement uses TRBV7-6 and TRBJ2-5; D is uncertain. The CDR3 runs 14 residues. Deletions cut 1 base from V and 1 base from J, with 7 bases between. Germline V lookup: CDR1 SGHVS, CDR2 FNYEAQ. CDR3 amino acids: CASSLGSVQETQYF. The CDR3 DNA is TGTGCCAGCAGCTTAGGCTCGGTCCAAGAGACCCAGTACTTC.

This clone was found a few times. The J gene is TRBJ2-7, the V gene TRBV5-1, with TRBD1 matching over 7 bases. The CDR3 contains 14 residues. After removal of 4 bases from V and 7 bases from J, the junction contained 11 bases not matched to a gene. CDR1 is SGHRS and CDR2 is YFSETQ in the germline V gene. CDR3 protein: CASSTGQAVGEQYF. DNA for the CDR3: TGCGCCAGCAGCACTGGACAGGCCGTAGGAGAGCAGTACTTC.

The chain uses TRBV15 and TRBJ2-3; no reliable D call. Germline CDR1 reads LNHNV; CDR2 reads YYDKDF (reference sequence). This CDR3 has 14 residues. V shed 6 bases and J shed 2 bases, with 12 bases lying between them. The CDR3, as DNA: TGTGCCACCAGGCACTCCTCCAACACAGATACGCAGTATTTT. Translation gives CATRHSSNTDTQYF.

The J gene is TRBJ1-1, the V gene TRBV27; 7 bases fit TRBD1. In germline, CDR1 is MNHEY, CDR2 SMNVEV (reference sequence). Unmatched junction bases numbered 7, after V lost 6 bases and J lost 3 bases. This CDR3 contains 14 residues. CDR3 sequence: CASSLQGGYTEAFF. The CDR3 bases are TGTGCCAGCAGCCTTCAGGGGGGATACACTGAAGCTTTCTTT.

The rearrangement links TRBV19 to TRBJ1-5; TRBD1 might be the D (5 bases). Germline CDR1 LNHDA, CDR2 SQIVND (reference sequence). CDR3 size: 15 residues. V was clipped by 5 bases and J by 4 bases, with 15 bases between them. The CDR3 reads CASSLVAGSNQPQHF. The CDR3 nucleotides are TGTGCCAGTAGTTTGGTCGCAGGGTCAAATCAGCCCCAGCATTTT.